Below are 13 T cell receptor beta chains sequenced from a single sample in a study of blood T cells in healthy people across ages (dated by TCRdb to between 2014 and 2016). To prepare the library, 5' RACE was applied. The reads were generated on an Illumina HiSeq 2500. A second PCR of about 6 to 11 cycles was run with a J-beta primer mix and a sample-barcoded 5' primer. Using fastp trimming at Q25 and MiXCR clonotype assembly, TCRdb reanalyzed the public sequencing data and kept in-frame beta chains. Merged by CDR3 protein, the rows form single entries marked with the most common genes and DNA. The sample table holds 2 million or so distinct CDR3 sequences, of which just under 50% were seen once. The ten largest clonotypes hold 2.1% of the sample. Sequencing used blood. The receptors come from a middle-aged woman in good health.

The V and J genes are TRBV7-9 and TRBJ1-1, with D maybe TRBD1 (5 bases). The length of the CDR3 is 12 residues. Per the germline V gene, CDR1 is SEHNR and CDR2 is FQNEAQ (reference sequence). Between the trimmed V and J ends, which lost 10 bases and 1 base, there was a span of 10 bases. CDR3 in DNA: TGTGCCACAAATACAGGGAACACTGAAGCTTTCTTT. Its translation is CATNTGNTEAFF.

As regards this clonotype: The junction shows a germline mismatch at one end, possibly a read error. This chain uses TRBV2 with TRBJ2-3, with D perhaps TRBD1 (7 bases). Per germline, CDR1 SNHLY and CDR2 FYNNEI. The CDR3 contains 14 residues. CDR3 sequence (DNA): TGTGCCGGCAGGAGGGGGCATAGCACAGATACGCAGTATTTT. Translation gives CAGRRGHSTDTQYF.

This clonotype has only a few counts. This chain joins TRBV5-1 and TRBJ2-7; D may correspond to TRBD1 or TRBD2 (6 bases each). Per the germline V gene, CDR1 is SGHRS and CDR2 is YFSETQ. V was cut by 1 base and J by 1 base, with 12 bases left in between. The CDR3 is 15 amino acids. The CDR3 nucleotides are TGCGCCAGCAGCTTGACGGGGGCGGGGTCCTACGAGCAGTACTTC. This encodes CASSLTGAGSYEQYF.

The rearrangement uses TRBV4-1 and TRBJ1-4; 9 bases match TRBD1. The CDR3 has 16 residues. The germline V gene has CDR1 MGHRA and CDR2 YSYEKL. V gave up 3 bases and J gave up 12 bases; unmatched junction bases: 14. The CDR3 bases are TGCGCCAGCAGCCAGACGGACAGGGGAGAATACGAAGAACTGTTTTTT. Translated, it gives CASSQTDRGEYEELFF.

The CDR3 spells CASSQDAWWGYTF. The CDR3 DNA is TGCGCCAGCAGCCAAGATGCCTGGTGGGGCTACACCTTC. This chain joins TRBV4-3 and TRBJ1-2; D not resolved. Germline values: CDR1 LGHNA, CDR2 YSLEER. V lost 0 bases to trimming and J lost 8 bases, with 10 bases between them. This CDR3 region has 13 residues.

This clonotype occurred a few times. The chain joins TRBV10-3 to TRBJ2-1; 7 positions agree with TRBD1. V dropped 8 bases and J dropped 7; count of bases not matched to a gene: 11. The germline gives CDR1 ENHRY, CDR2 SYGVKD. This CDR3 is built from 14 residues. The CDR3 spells CAIAWQGERNEQFF. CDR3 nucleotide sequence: TGTGCCATCGCGTGGCAGGGGGAAAGAAATGAGCAGTTCTTC.

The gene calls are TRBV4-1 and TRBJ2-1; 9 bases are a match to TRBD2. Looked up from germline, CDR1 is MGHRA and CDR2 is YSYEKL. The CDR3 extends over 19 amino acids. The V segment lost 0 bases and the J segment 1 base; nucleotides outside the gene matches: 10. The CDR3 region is CASSQDGSSGDLSYNEQFF. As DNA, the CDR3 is TGCGCCAGCAGCCAAGATGGGTCTAGCGGGGACTTATCCTACAATGAGCAGTTCTTC.

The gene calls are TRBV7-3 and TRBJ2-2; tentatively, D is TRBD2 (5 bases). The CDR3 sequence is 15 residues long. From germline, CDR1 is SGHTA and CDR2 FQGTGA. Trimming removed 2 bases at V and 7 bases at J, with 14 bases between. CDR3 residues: CASSLAAVGGGELFF. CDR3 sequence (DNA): TGTGCCAGCAGCTTAGCAGCGGTTGGTGGCGGGGAGCTGTTTTTT. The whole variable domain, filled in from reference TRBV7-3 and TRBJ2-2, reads GAGVSQTPSNKVTEKGKYVELRCDPISGHTALYWYRQSLGQGPEFLIYFQGTGAADDSGLPNDRFFAVRPEGSVSTLKIQRTERGDSAVYLCASSLAAVGGGELFFGEGSRLTVL.

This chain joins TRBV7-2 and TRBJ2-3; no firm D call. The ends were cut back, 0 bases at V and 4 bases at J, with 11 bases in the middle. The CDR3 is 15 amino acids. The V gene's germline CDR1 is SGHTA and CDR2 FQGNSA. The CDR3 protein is CASSLAAGFSDTQYF. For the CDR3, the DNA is TGTGCCAGCAGCTTAGCGGCTGGATTTTCAGATACGCAGTATTTT.

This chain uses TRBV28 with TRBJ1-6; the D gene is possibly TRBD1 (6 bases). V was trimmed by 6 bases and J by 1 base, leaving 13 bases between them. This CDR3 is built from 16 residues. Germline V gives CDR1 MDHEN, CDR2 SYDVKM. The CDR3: CASRHSRGSYNSPLHF. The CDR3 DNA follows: TGTGCCAGCAGACACTCCAGGGGTTCCTATAATTCACCCCTCCACTTT.

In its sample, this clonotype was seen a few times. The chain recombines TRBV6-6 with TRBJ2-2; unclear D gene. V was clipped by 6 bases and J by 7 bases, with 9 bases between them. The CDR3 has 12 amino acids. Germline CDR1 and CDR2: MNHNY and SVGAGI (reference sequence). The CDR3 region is CASSPRVGELFF. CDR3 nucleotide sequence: TGTGCCAGCAGCCCTCGGGTCGGGGAGCTGTTTTTT.

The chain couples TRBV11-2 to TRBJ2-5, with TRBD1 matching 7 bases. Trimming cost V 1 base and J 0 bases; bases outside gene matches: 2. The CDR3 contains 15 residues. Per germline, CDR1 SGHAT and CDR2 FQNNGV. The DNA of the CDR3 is TGTGCCAGCAGCTTAGGACAGGGTAACCAAGAGACCCAGTACTTC. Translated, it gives CASSLGQGNQETQYF.

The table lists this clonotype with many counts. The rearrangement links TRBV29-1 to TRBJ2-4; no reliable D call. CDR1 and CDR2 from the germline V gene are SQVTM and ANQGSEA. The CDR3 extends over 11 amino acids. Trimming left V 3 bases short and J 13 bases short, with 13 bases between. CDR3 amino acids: CSVEELTIQYF. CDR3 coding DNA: TGCAGCGTTGAGGAGCTGACAATCCAGTACTTC.